This T cell receptor (beta chain) originates from a study of CD8+CD57+ T cells in acquired aplastic anemia. Looking at the study overall: An average of roughly 3.2 ug of DNA was obtained from sorted CD4+ and CD8+ cells.

TCR beta VDJ and CDR3 profiles were obtained from a genomic DNA template. TCRdb processed the reads anew with MiXCR; each CDR3 protein has one entry. Among 300,000 or so distinct CDR3 sequences listed, around 60% were seen once. CDR1 and CDR2 (germline): SQVTM, ANQGSEA. This CDR3 comprises 14 residues. V dropped 7 bases and J dropped 3; count of bases not matched to a gene: 10. Study-level points and caveats: CD8+ Simpson's diversity showed no significant patient-control difference. Patients shared twenty-nine CD8+ CDR3 sequences with controls.

Turning to this clonotype: Its cognate antigen is unknown.

V is TRBV29-1 and J is TRBJ2-3, with TRBD2 identical over 7 bases. The receptor was isolated from a human donor with severe aplastic anemia or a healthy control (not recorded which). The sample consisted of sorted CD4+, CD8+, or CD8+CD57+ T cells (not recorded which) from PBMCs. The CDR3 here is CSADPGGYTDTQYF. CDR3 bases: TGCAGCGCAGACCCGGGAGGTTATACAGATACGCAGTATTTT.